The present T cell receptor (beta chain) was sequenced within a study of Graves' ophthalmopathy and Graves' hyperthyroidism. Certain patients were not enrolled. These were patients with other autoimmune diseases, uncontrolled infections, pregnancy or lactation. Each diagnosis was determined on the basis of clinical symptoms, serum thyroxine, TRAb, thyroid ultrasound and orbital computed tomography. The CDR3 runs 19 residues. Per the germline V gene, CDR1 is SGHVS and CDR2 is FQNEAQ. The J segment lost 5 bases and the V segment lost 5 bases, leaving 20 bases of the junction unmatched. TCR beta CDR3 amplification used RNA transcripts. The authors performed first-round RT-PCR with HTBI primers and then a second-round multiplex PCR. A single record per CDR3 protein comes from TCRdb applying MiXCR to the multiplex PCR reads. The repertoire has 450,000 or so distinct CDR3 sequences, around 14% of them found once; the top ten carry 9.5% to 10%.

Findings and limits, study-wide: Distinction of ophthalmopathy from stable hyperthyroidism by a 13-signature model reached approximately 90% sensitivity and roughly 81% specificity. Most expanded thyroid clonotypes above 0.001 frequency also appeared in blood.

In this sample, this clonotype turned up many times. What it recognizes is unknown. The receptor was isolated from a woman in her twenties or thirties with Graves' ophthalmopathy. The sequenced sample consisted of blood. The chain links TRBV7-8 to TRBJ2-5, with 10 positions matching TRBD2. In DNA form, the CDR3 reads TGTGCCAGCAGCCAGACAGGGACTAGCGTTTCGAGAGGCTGGGAGACCCAGTACTTC. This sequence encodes CASSQTGTSVSRGWETQYF.